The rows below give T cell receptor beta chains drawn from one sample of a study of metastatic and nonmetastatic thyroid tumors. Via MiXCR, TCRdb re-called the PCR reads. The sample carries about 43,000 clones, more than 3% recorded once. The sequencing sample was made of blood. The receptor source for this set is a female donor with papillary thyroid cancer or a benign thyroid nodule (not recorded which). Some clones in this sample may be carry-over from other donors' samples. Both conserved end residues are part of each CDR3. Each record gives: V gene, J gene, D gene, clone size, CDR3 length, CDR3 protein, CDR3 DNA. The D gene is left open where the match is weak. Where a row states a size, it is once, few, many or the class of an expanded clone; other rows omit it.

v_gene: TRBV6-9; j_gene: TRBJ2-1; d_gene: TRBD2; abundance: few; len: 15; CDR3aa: CASSYELAGTNEQFF; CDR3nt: TGTGCCAGCAGTTACGAGCTAGCGGGTACGAATGAGCAGTTCTTC
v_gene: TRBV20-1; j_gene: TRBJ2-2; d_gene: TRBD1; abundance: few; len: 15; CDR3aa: CSARRDRVNTGELFF; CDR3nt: TGCAGTGCTAGACGCGACAGGGTGAACACCGGGGAGCTGTTTTTT
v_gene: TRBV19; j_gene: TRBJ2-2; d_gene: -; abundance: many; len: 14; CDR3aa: CASSGQGRTGELFF; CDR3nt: TGTGCCAGTAGTGGGCAGGGTAGGACCGGGGAGCTGTTTTTT
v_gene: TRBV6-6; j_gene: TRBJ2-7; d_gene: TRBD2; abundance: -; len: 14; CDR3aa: CASSYSLGGDEQYF; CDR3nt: TGTGCCAGCAGTTACTCTTTGGGGGGGGACGAGCAGTACTTC
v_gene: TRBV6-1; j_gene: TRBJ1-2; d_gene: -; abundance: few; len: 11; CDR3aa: CASGQNYGYTF; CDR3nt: TGTGCCAGTGGACAGAACTATGGCTACACCTTC
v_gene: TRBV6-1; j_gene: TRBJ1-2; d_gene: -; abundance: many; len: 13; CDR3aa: CASSERMNYGYTF; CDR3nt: TGTGCCAGCAGTGAAAGAATGAACTATGGCTACACCTTC
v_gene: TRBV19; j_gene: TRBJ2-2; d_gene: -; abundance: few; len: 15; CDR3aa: CASSPPKIRAGELFF; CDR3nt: TGTGCCAGTAGTCCCCCTAAGATTAGAGCCGGGGAGCTGTTTTTT
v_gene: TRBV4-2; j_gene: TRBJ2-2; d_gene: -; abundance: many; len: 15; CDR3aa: CASSEGSSEAGELFF; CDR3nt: TGTGCCAGCAGCGAAGGAAGTTCGGAAGCCGGGGAGCTGTTTTTT
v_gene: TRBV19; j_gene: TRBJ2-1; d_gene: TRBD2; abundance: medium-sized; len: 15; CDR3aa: CATDSGRAGNVEQFF; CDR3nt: TGTGCCACCGATAGCGGGAGGGCCGGAAACGTTGAGCAGTTCTTC
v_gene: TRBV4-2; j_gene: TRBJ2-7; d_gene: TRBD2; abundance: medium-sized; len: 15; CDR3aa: CASSQEAASGYEQYF; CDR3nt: TGTGCCAGCAGCCAAGAGGCGGCTAGCGGCTACGAGCAGTACTTC
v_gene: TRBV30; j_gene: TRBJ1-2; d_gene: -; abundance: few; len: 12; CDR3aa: CAWASGRHGYTF; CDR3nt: TGTGCCTGGGCCTCGGGGCGCCATGGCTACACCTTC
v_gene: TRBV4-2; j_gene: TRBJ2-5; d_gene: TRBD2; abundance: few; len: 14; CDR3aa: CASSHPGLAASQYF; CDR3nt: TGTGCCAGCAGCCACCCGGGACTAGCGGCAAGCCAGTACTTC
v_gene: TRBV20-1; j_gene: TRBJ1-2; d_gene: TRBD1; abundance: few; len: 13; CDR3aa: CSATGQRNYGYTF; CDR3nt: TGCAGTGCAACGGGACAGCGGAACTATGGCTACACCTTC
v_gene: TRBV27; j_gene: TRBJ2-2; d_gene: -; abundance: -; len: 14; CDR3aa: CASSLTANTGELFF; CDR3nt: TGTGCCAGCAGTTTAACAGCGAACACCGGGGAGCTGTTTTTT
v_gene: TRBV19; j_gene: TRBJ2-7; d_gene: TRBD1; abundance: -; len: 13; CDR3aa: CATESGGRTGQYF; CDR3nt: TGTGCCACTGAAAGCGGAGGCAGGACAGGGCAGTACTTC
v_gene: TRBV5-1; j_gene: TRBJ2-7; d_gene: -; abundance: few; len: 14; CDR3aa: CASSRDGNSYEQYF; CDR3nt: TGCGCCAGCAGCCGGGACGGGAACTCCTACGAGCAGTACTTC
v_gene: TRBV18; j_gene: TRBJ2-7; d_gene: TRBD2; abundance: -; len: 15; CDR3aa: CASSPSAGGPYEQYF; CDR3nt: TGTGCCAGCTCACCCTCTGCGGGGGGGCCCTACGAGCAGTACTTC
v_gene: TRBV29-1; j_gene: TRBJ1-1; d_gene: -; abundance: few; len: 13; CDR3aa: CSVAARADTEAFF; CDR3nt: TGCAGCGTTGCTGCCAGGGCGGACACTGAAGCTTTCTTT
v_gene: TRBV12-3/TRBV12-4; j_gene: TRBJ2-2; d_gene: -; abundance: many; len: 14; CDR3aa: CASSSGQNTGELFF; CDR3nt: TGTGCCAGCAGTTCGGGACAGAACACCGGGGAGCTGTTTTTT
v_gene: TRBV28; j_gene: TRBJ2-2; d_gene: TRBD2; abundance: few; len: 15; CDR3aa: CASRWSGSFGGELFF; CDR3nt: TGTGCCTCGAGGTGGAGCGGGAGTTTTGGCGGGGAGCTGTTTTTT